The rows below give T cell receptor beta chains drawn from one sample of a study of T cell repertoires in cytomegalovirus infection. MiXCR, applied by TCRdb to the reads, yields one record per CDR3 protein. The sample gives around 300,000 distinct CDR3 sequences, over 7.5% of which show up once; 3.5% to 4.5% is in the top ten. Sequencing input: PBMCs. Receptors were obtained from a human donor in good health (CMV status not recorded). Some clones in this sample may be carry-over from other donors' samples. CDR3s include the opening cysteine and the closing phenylalanine or tryptophan. Only some rows state a clone size, as once, few, many or a class for expanded clones.

j_call	clone_size	v_call	cdr3_aa
TRBJ2-1	-	TRBV7-3	CASRPDGNNEQFF
TRBJ2-2	many	TRBV28	CASSGGPLAGGTGELFF
TRBJ2-1	few	TRBV18	CASSPPRTAYNEQFF
TRBJ2-2	many	TRBV7-2	CASSDGRAGELFF
TRBJ2-2	many	TRBV7-8	CASSATGVNTGELFF
TRBJ2-3	-	TRBV9	CASSLRGPRDTQYF
TRBJ1-2	-	TRBV29-1	CSVGEGNYGYTF
TRBJ1-2	few	TRBV4-1	CASSPEAYGRGVNYGYTF
TRBJ2-2	once	TRBV25-1	CASSEYGSGVATGELFF
TRBJ1-1	-	TRBV7-2	CASSLSTGLGTEAFF
TRBJ2-4	-	TRBV6-2/TRBV6-3	CASSRGLAELAKNIQYF
TRBJ2-5	many	TRBV7-2	CASSRRGRRETQYF
TRBJ1-1	-	TRBV7-9	CASSRVNQLEAFF
TRBJ2-3	-	TRBV5-6	CASSLPTSGSVSTDTQYF
TRBJ2-1	many	TRBV7-9	CASSRGRFGQLRDNEQFF
TRBJ1-1	few	TRBV10-3	CAISRQGGSEAFF
TRBJ1-4	many	TRBV7-2	CASSLFSDRVNEKLFF
TRBJ1-5	many	TRBV4-3	CASSQDWGIGLSINQPQHF
TRBJ1-5	-	TRBV27	CASSISWNSNQPQHF
TRBJ2-3	few	TRBV20-1	CSAPGLSADVGTDTQYF
TRBJ2-2	many	TRBV27	CASAVKLRNGELFF
TRBJ2-3	many	TRBV12-3/TRBV12-4	CASSLALTGDTQYF
TRBJ2-5	few	TRBV10-3	CAIASGSSQETQYF
TRBJ2-7	many	TRBV12-3/TRBV12-4	CASSRGGPYEQYF
TRBJ2-1	many	TRBV7-2	CASSSFNEQFF
TRBJ1-4	few	TRBV7-2	CASSLWSGGREKLFF